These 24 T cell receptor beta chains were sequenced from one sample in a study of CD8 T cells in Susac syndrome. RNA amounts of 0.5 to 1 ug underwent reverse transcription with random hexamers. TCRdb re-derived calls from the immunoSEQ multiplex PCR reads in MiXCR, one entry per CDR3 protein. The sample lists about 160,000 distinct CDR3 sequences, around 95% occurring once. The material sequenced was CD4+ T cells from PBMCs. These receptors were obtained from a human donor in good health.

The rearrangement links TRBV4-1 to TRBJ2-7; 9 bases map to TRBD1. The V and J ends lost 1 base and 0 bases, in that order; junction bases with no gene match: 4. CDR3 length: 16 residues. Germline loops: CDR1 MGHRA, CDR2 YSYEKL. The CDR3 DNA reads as TGCGCCAGCAGCCAAGGGACAGGGGCGCTCTCCTACGAGCAGTACTTC. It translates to CASSQGTGALSYEQYF.

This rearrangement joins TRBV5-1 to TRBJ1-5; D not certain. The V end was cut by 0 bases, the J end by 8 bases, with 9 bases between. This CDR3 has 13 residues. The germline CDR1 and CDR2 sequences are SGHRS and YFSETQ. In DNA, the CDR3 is TGCGCCAGCAGCTTGGAGGGCCATAAGCCCCAGCATTTT. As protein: CASSLEGHKPQHF.

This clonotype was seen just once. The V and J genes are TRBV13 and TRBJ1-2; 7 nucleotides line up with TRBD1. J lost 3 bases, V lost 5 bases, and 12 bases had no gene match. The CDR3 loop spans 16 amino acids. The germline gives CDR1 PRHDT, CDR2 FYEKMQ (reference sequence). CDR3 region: CASSPQGQETHYGYTF. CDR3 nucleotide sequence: TGTGCCAGCAGCCCACAGGGGCAGGAGACTCACTATGGCTACACCTTC. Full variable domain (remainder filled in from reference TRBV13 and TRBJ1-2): AAGVIQSPRHLIKEKRETATLKCYPIPRHDTVYWYQQGPGQDPQFLISFYEKMQSDKGSIPDRFSAQQFSDYHSELNMSSLELGDSALYFCASSPQGQETHYGYTFGSGTRLTVV.

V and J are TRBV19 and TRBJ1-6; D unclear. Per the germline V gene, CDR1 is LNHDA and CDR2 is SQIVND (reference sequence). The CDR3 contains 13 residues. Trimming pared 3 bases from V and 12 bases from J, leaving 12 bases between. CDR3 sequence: CASSIAGALPLHF. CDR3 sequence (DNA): TGTGCCAGTAGTATCGCCGGCGCCCTACCCCTCCACTTT.

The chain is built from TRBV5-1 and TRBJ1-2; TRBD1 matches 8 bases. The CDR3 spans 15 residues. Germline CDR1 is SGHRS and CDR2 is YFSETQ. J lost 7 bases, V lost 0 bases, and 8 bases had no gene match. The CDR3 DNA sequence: TGCGCCAGCAGCTTGGTAGCCGACAGGGGAGGTGGCTACACCTTC. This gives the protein CASSLVADRGGGYTF.

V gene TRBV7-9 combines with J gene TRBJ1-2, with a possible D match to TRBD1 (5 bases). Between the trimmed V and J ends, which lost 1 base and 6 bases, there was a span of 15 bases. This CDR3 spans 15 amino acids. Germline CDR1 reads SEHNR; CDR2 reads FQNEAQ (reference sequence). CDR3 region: CASSLESGRVHGYTF. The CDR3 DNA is TGTGCCAGCAGCTTAGAATCGGGACGGGTCCATGGCTACACCTTC.

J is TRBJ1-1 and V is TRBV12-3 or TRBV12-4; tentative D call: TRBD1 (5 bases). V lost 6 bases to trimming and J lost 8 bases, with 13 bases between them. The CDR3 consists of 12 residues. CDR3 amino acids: CASSFRDAEAFF. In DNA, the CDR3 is TGTGCCAGCAGCTTCAGGGATGCGGAAGCTTTCTTT.

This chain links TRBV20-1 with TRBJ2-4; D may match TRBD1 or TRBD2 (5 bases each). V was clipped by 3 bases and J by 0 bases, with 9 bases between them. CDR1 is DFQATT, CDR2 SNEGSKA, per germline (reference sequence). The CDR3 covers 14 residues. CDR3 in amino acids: CSASAGTAKNIQYF. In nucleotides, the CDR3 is TGCAGTGCTAGTGCCGGGACAGCCAAAAACATTCAGTACTTC.

CDR3 amino acids: CASSQDRGEQYF. Here the CDR3 DNA reads TGTGCCAGCAGCCAAGATAGGGGCGAGCAGTACTTC. The chain recombines TRBV3-1 with TRBJ2-7, with D possibly matching TRBD1 (5 bases). Germline CDR1 reads LGHDT; CDR2 reads YNNKEL (reference sequence). V dropped 0 bases and J dropped 6 bases, with 6 bases sitting between them. CDR3 length: 12 amino acids.

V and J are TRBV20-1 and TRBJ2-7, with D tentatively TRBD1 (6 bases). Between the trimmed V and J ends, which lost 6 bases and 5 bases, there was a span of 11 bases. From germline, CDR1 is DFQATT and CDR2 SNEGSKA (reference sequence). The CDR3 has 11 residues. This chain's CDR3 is CSALNRDEQYF. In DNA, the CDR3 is TGCAGTGCCCTTAACAGGGACGAGCAGTACTTC.

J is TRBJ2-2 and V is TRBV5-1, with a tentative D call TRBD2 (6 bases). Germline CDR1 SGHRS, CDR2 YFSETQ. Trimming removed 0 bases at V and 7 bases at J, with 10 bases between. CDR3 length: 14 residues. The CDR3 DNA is TGCGCCAGCAGCTTGGCCGGAGGGGACGGGGAGCTGTTTTTT. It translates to CASSLAGGDGELFF.

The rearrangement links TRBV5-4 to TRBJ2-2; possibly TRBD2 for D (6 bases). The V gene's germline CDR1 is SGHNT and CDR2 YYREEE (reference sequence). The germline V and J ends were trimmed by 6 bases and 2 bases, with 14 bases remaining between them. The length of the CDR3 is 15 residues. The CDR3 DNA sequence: TGTGCCAGCACCAGGAGGGACTTCAACACCGGGGAGCTGTTTTTT. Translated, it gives CASTRRDFNTGELFF.

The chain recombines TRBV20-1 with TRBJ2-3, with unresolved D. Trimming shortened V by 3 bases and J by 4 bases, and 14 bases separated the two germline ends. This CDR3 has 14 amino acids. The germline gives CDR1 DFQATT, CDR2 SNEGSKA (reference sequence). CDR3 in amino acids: CSASGQARADTQYF. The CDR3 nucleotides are TGCAGTGCTAGTGGCCAGGCCCGGGCAGATACGCAGTATTTT.

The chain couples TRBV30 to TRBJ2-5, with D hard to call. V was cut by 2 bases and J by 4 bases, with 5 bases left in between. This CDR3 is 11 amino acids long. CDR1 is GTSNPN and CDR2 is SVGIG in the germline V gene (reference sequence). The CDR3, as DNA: TGTGCCTGGAGTTACCTAGAGACCCAGTACTTC. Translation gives CAWSYLETQYF.

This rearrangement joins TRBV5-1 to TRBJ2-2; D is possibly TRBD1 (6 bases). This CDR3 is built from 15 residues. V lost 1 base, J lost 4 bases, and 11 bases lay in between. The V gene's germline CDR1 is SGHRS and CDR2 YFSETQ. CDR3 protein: CASSLTGSSTGELFF. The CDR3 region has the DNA TGCGCCAGCAGCTTGACAGGGTCCAGCACCGGGGAGCTGTTTTTT. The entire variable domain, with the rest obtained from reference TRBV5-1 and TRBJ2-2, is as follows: KAGVTQTPRYLIKTRGQQVTLSCSPISGHRSVSWYQQTPGQGLQFLFEYFSETQRNKGNFPGRFSGRQFSNSRSEMNVSTLELGDSALYLCASSLTGSSTGELFFGEGSRLTVL.

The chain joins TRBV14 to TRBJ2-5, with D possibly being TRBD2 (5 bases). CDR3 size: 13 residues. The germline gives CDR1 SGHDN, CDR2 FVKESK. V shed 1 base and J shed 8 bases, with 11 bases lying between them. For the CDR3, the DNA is TGTGCCAGCAGCCAAGGCGGGTTAGTTACCCAGTACTTC. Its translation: CASSQGGLVTQYF.

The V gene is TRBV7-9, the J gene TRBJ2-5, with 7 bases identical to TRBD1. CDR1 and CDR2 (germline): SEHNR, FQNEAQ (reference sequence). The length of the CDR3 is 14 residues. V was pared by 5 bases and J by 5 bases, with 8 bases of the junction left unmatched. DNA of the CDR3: TGTGCCAGCAGCGCACAGGGGAGTGGGGAGACCCAGTACTTC. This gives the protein CASSAQGSGETQYF.

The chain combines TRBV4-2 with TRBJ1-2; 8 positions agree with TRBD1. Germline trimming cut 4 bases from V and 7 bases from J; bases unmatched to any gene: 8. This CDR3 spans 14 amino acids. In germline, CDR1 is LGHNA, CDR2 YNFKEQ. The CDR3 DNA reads TGTGCCAGCAGCCCCACCGGACAGGGAGGTGGCTACACCTTC. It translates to CASSPTGQGGGYTF.

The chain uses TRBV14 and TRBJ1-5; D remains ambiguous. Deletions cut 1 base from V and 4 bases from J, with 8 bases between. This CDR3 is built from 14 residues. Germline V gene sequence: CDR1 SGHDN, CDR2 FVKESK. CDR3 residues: CASSQGSPNQPQHF. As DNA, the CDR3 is TGTGCCAGCAGCCAAGGATCACCTAATCAGCCCCAGCATTTT. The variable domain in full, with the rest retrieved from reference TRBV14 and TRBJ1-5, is EAGVTQFPSHSVIEKGQTVTLRCDPISGHDNLYWYRRVMGKEIKFLLHFVKESKQDESGMPNNRFLAERTGGTYSTLKVQPAELEDSGVYFCASSQGSPNQPQHFGDGTRLSIL.

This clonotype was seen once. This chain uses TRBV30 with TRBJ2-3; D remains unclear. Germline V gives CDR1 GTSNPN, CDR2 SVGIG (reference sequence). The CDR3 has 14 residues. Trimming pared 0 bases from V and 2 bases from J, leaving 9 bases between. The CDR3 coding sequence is TGTGCCTGGAGTGTTGCGGCGGTCACAGATACGCAGTATTTT. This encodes CAWSVAAVTDTQYF.

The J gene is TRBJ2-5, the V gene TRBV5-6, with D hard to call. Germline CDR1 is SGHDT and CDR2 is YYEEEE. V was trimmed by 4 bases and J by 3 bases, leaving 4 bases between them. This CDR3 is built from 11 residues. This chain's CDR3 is CASSRKETQYF. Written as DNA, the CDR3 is TGTGCCAGCAGCCGTAAAGAGACCCAGTACTTC.

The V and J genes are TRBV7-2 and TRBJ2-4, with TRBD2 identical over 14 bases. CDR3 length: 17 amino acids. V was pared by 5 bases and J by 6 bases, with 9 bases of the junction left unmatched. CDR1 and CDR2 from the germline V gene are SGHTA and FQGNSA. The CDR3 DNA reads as TGTGCCAGCAGCCCGGGACTAGCGGGGGTGCTTGGAAACATTCAGTACTTC. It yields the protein CASSPGLAGVLGNIQYF.

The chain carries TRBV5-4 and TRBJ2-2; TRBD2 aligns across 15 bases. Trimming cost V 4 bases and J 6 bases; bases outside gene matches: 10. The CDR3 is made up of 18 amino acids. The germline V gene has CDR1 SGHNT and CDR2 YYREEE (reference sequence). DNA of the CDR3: TGTGCCAGCAGCAGCGGGACTAGCGGGGGGAGAGGAGCCGGGGAGCTGTTTTTT. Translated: CASSSGTSGGRGAGELFF.

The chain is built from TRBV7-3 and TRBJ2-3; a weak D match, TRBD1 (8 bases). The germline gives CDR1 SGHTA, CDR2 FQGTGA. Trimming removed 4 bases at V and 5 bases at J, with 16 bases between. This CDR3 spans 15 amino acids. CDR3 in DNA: TGTGCCAGCAGCTCACAGGGGGGGCTGGGAGATACGCAGTATTTT. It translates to CASSSQGGLGDTQYF.